Listed below are T cell receptor beta chains from one sample, sequenced in a study of OX40 agonist ivuxolimab in advanced cancers. Libraries were prepared by immunoSEQ multiplex PCR; TCRdb keeps only in-frame clonotypes and omits some of them. Here the sample spans tens of thousands of clones, around 81% being singletons. The specimen comprised CD4+ or CD8+ T cells sorted from blood, sampled in a trial of the OX40 agonist ivuxolimab. The origin of the receptors is an adult with an advanced solid tumor such as melanoma, head and neck, liver or kidney cancer. The CDR3 runs from the conserved cysteine through the conserved F or W. The order of the fields is CDR3 protein, CDR3 DNA, clone size, V gene, CDR3 length, D gene, J gene. The D gene is left open where the match is weak. Clone size, where shown, is once, few, many, or a class for clones that have expanded.

CDR3 protein: CASSFLSQNNEQFF; CDR3 DNA: TGTGCCAGCAGCTTCTTGTCGCAGAACAATGAGCAGTTCTTC; clone size: .; V gene: TRBV5-6; CDR3 length: 14; D gene: .; J gene: TRBJ2-1
CDR3 protein: CASSESVLVGGASTDTQYF; CDR3 DNA: TGTGCCAGCAGTGAATCAGTTCTCGTCGGGGGAGCTAGCACAGATACGCAGTATTTT; clone size: .; V gene: TRBV6-1; CDR3 length: 19; D gene: .; J gene: TRBJ2-3
CDR3 protein: CASSRQTGQETQYF; CDR3 DNA: TGTGCCAGCAGTAGACAGACAGGTCAAGAGACCCAGTACTTC; clone size: .; V gene: TRBV28; CDR3 length: 14; D gene: .; J gene: TRBJ2-5
CDR3 protein: CASSAEGEQFF; CDR3 DNA: TGTGCCAGCAGTGCGGAGGGTGAGCAGTTCTTC; clone size: .; V gene: TRBV2; CDR3 length: 11; D gene: .; J gene: TRBJ2-1
CDR3 protein: CASRPTGGNEKLFF; CDR3 DNA: TGTGCCAGTAGGCCGACAGGGGGCAACGAAAAACTGTTTTTT; clone size: .; V gene: TRBV19; CDR3 length: 14; D gene: TRBD1; J gene: TRBJ1-4
CDR3 protein: CASSIRTSGGSTDTQYF; CDR3 DNA: TGCGCCAGCAGCATACGGACTAGCGGTGGGAGCACAGATACGCAGTATTTT; clone size: .; V gene: TRBV5-1; CDR3 length: 17; D gene: TRBD2; J gene: TRBJ2-3
CDR3 protein: CASSSYYGGISEKLFF; CDR3 DNA: TGTGCCAGCAGCTCCTATTACGGAGGGATATCTGAAAAACTGTTTTTT; clone size: .; V gene: TRBV7-9; CDR3 length: 16; D gene: .; J gene: TRBJ1-4
CDR3 protein: CASSYSRDRFSEAFF; CDR3 DNA: TGTGCCAGCAGTTACTCGAGGGACAGGTTCTCTGAAGCTTTCTTT; clone size: .; V gene: TRBV6-5; CDR3 length: 15; D gene: TRBD1; J gene: TRBJ1-1
CDR3 protein: CASSLASGGTDTQYF; CDR3 DNA: TGTGCCAGTAGTTTAGCTAGCGGGGGGACAGATACGCAGTATTTT; clone size: .; V gene: TRBV19; CDR3 length: 15; D gene: TRBD2; J gene: TRBJ2-3
CDR3 protein: CASSQALSGGHNEKLFF; CDR3 DNA: TGCGCCAGCAGCCAAGCTCTATCCGGGGGGCATAATGAAAAACTGTTTTTT; clone size: .; V gene: TRBV5-4; CDR3 length: 17; D gene: .; J gene: TRBJ1-4
CDR3 protein: CASSSAGPGANVLTF; CDR3 DNA: TGCGCCAGCAGCTCCGCGGGACCTGGGGCCAACGTCCTGACTTTC; clone size: .; V gene: TRBV5-1; CDR3 length: 15; D gene: .; J gene: TRBJ2-6
CDR3 protein: CASDGGLGNTEAFF; CDR3 DNA: TGTGCCTCCGACGGGGGGCTGGGGAACACTGAAGCTTTCTTT; clone size: few; V gene: TRBV30; CDR3 length: 14; D gene: .; J gene: TRBJ1-1
CDR3 protein: CASSPGGENQETQYF; CDR3 DNA: TGTGCCAGCAGCCCTGGTGGCGAGAACCAAGAGACCCAGTACTTC; clone size: .; V gene: TRBV4-2; CDR3 length: 15; D gene: .; J gene: TRBJ2-5
CDR3 protein: CAISSGGSIQETQYF; CDR3 DNA: TGTGCCATCAGTTCGGGCGGGAGTATTCAAGAGACCCAGTACTTC; clone size: .; V gene: TRBV10-3; CDR3 length: 15; D gene: TRBD2; J gene: TRBJ2-5
CDR3 protein: CASSLQTTNNEQFF; CDR3 DNA: TGCGCCAGCAGCTTGCAAACGACCAACAATGAGCAGTTCTTC; clone size: .; V gene: TRBV5-1; CDR3 length: 14; D gene: .; J gene: TRBJ2-1
CDR3 protein: CAVTLDSKGNTIYF; CDR3 DNA: TGTGCCGTAACATTGGACAGCAAAGGAAACACCATATATTTT; clone size: few; V gene: TRBV10-3; CDR3 length: 14; D gene: .; J gene: TRBJ1-3
CDR3 protein: CASSSSGGASYNEQFF; CDR3 DNA: TGTGCCAGCAGCTCTAGCGGGGGGGCCTCCTACAATGAGCAGTTCTTC; clone size: .; V gene: TRBV5-4; CDR3 length: 16; D gene: TRBD2; J gene: TRBJ2-1
CDR3 protein: CATSRGQANNEQFF; CDR3 DNA: TGTGCCACCAGCAGAGGACAAGCGAACAATGAGCAGTTCTTC; clone size: .; V gene: TRBV15; CDR3 length: 14; D gene: .; J gene: TRBJ2-1
CDR3 protein: CASSLGQGRDTGELFF; CDR3 DNA: TGTGCCAGCAGCTTGGGACAGGGGAGAGACACCGGGGAGCTGTTTTTT; clone size: .; V gene: TRBV5-4; CDR3 length: 16; D gene: TRBD1; J gene: TRBJ2-2
CDR3 protein: CASSAERDRGPEQYF; CDR3 DNA: TGTGCCAGCAGTGCGGAGCGGGACAGGGGGCCCGAGCAGTACTTC; clone size: .; V gene: TRBV6-1; CDR3 length: 15; D gene: TRBD1; J gene: TRBJ2-7
CDR3 protein: CASSVDRVSSPLHF; CDR3 DNA: TGTGCCAGCAGTGTCGACAGGGTGAGCTCACCCCTCCACTTT; clone size: .; V gene: TRBV6-1; CDR3 length: 14; D gene: TRBD1; J gene: TRBJ1-6
CDR3 protein: CATSRDDQPQHF; CDR3 DNA: TGTGCCACCAGCAGAGACGATCAGCCCCAGCATTTT; clone size: few; V gene: TRBV15; CDR3 length: 12; D gene: .; J gene: TRBJ1-5